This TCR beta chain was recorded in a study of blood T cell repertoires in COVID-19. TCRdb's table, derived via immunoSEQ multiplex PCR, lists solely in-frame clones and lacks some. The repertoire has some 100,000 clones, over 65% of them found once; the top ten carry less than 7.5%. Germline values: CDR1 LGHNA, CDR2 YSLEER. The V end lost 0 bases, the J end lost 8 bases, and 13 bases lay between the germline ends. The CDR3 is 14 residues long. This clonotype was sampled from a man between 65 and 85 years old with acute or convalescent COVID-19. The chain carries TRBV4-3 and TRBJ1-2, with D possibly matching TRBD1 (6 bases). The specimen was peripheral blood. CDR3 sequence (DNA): TGCGCCAGCAGCCAAGATACAGGGACGCGCGGCTACACCTTC. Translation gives CASSQDTGTRGYTF.